Below are 26 T cell receptor beta chains sequenced from a single sample in a study of high-grade serous ovarian cancer treatment subgroups. Data came from immunoSEQ multiplex PCR; TCRdb stores just in-frame clones and leaves some out. The sample carries about 15,000 clones, roughly two thirds recorded once. The tumor samples were collected prior to definitive surgery or chemotherapy. The sample taken for sequencing was tumor tissue. The receptors were sampled from a human donor with high-grade serous ovarian cancer.

This clone was observed a single time. The gene calls are TRBV4-3 and TRBJ1-2, with D possibly being TRBD1 (6 bases). V lost 3 bases and J lost 6, with 14 bases in between. This CDR3 is 14 amino acids long. The germline V gene has CDR1 LGHNA and CDR2 YSLEER. CDR3 sequence reads: CASSHLDRSNGYTF. The CDR3 nucleotides read TGCGCCAGCAGCCACTTAGACAGGAGCAATGGCTACACCTTC.

This chain connects TRBV4-3 to TRBJ2-6; 13 bases agree with TRBD2. The CDR3 runs to 20 residues. The ends lost 1 base at V and 2 bases at J; junction bases unmatched: 8. Germline CDR1 and CDR2: LGHNA and YSLEER. CDR3 coding DNA: TGCGCCAGCAGCCAAGGCCCGGGACTAGCGGGGATCGCTGGGGCCAACGTCCTGACTTTC. Its translation: CASSQGPGLAGIAGANVLTF.

This clone was recorded a few times. This chain joins TRBV28 and TRBJ2-7; D unclear. CDR3 length: 12 amino acids. V dropped 2 bases and J dropped 4 bases, with 6 bases sitting between them. Germline lookup yields CDR1 MDHEN and CDR2 SYDVKM. CDR3 nucleotide sequence: TGTGCCAGCAGTTTAAGAGGATACGAGCAGTACTTC. It encodes CASSLRGYEQYF.

V usage is TRBV6-6 and J usage is TRBJ1-4, with D maybe TRBD1 (5 bases). Looked up from germline, CDR1 is MNHNY and CDR2 is SVGAGI (reference sequence). Trimming stripped 7 bases from V and 8 bases from J, with 20 bases between. This CDR3 region has 15 residues. Here the CDR3 reads CASILFRAREEKLFF. The DNA for the CDR3 is TGTGCCAGCATCCTATTCAGGGCCCGAGAAGAAAAACTGTTTTTT.

The gene calls are TRBV7-3 and TRBJ2-1, with 9 bases aligning to TRBD2. The V and J ends lost 5 bases and 5 bases, in that order; junction bases with no gene match: 7. The CDR3 is 15 amino acids. Germline V gene lookup returns CDR1 SGHTA and CDR2 FQGTGA. The CDR3 DNA reads TGTGCCAGCAGCGCCTCAGCGGGGGGTAACAATGAGCAGTTCTTC. This sequence encodes CASSASAGGNNEQFF.

The chain has TRBV11-2 and TRBJ2-2, with 11 bases matching TRBD2. Trimming removed 2 bases from V and 5 bases from J; junction bases left unmatched: 1. Germline CDR1 SGHAT, CDR2 FQNNGV. This CDR3 contains 15 residues. CDR3 nucleotide sequence: TGTGCCAGCAGCTTAAGACTAGCGGGAACCGGGGAGCTGTTTTTT. Amino acid sequence: CASSLRLAGTGELFF.

V is TRBV19 and J is TRBJ2-1, with D uncertain. Trimming shortened V by 3 bases and J by 8 bases, and 17 bases separated the two germline ends. This CDR3 region has 15 residues. Germline CDR1 reads LNHDA; CDR2 reads SQIVND (reference sequence). The CDR3: CASSILGKFRHEQFF. CDR3 in DNA: TGTGCCAGTAGTATTCTGGGAAAGTTTCGGCATGAGCAGTTCTTC.

The chain recombines TRBV7-6 with TRBJ2-1; D not resolved. The V gene's germline CDR1 is SGHVS and CDR2 FNYEAQ. This CDR3 is built from 12 residues. V was shortened by 1 base and J by 7 bases, with 5 bases between the two germline ends. The CDR3 region has the DNA TGTGCCAGCAGCTTAGAAGGGAATGAGCAGTTCTTC. Translating gives CASSLEGNEQFF. Drawing the rest from reference TRBV7-6 and TRBJ2-1, the complete variable domain is GAGVSQSPRYKVTKRGQDVALRCDPISGHVSLYWYRQALGQGPEFLTYFNYEAQQDKSGLPNDRFSAERPEGSISTLTIQRTEQRDSAMYRCASSLEGNEQFFGPGTRLTVL.

The rearrangement links TRBV6-5 to TRBJ1-5; D possibly corresponds to TRBD1 (6 bases). Germline CDR1 MNHEY, CDR2 SVGAGI. V dropped 5 bases and J dropped 8 bases, with 16 bases sitting between them. The CDR3 sequence is 14 residues long. This CDR3 is CASSTVGALEPQHF. The CDR3 nucleotides read TGTGCCAGCAGTACAGTGGGGGCTCTAGAGCCCCAGCATTTT.

The CDR3 nucleotides read TGTGCCAGCACCTATGACGCGACAGGGAACACCTTC. Translation gives CASTYDATGNTF. V usage is TRBV5-6 and J usage is TRBJ1-2; 7 nucleotides line up with TRBD1. The CDR3 covers 12 residues. Trimming at V came to 6 bases and at J to 12 bases, leaving 11 bases not matched to a gene. Germline CDR1 and CDR2: SGHDT and YYEEEE.

V is TRBV5-6 and J is TRBJ2-2; 8 nucleotides line up with TRBD2. Germline values: CDR1 SGHDT, CDR2 YYEEEE. This CDR3 has 16 amino acids. With 1 base clipped from V and 3 bases from J, the junction kept 5 bases outside the gene matches. The CDR3 sequence is CASSLYGGGYTGELFF. The CDR3 DNA is TGTGCCAGCAGCTTGTACGGCGGGGGGTACACCGGGGAGCTGTTTTTT.

The sample holds one count of this clone. This chain uses TRBV5-6 with TRBJ1-2; the match to TRBD1 covers 7 bases. Germline trimming cut 4 bases from V and 4 bases from J; bases unmatched to any gene: 7. In germline, CDR1 is SGHDT, CDR2 YYEEEE. The CDR3 sequence is 14 residues long. CDR3 protein: CASSPEQGRYGYTF. Here the CDR3 DNA reads TGTGCCAGCAGCCCCGAACAGGGGCGCTATGGCTACACCTTC. The full variable domain, completed using reference TRBV5-6 and TRBJ1-2, is DAGVTQSPTHLIKTRGQQVTLRCSPKSGHDTVSWYQQALGQGPQFIFQYYEEEERQRGNFPDRFSGHQFPNYSSELNVNALLLGDSALYLCASSPEQGRYGYTFGSGTRLTVV.

The V call is TRBV5-1, the J call TRBJ2-2, with TRBD2 matching over 9 bases. The J segment lost 6 bases and the V segment lost 1 base, leaving 10 bases of the junction unmatched. There are 17 residues in the CDR3. Germline V CDR1 and CDR2: SGHRS, YFSETQ. The CDR3 DNA follows: TGCGCCAGCAGCTTGAGGCGGGGGGGCGATAAAGCCGGGGAGCTGTTTTTT. Its protein is CASSLRRGGDKAGELFF.

The V call is TRBV4-3, the J call TRBJ1-2; D is perhaps TRBD1 (5 bases). Trimming cost V 1 base and J 0 bases, with 9 bases left between them. This CDR3 region has 15 residues. In germline, CDR1 is LGHNA, CDR2 YSLEER. The CDR3 reads CASSQAGTANYGYTF. The CDR3 bases are TGCGCCAGCAGCCAAGCGGGGACGGCTAACTATGGCTACACCTTC.

The chain recombines TRBV9 with TRBJ1-4; 10 positions agree with TRBD1. Trimming removed 3 bases from V and 7 bases from J; junction bases left unmatched: 6. The CDR3 loop spans 15 amino acids. Germline CDR1 and CDR2: SGDLS and YYNGEE. As DNA, the CDR3 is TGTGCCAGCAGCGGAGGGGACAGGGGACTTGAAAAACTGTTTTTT. Translation gives CASSGGDRGLEKLFF.

The chain carries TRBV29-1 and TRBJ1-4; 11 nucleotides line up with TRBD1. V shed 7 bases, J shed 6 bases, and the junction held 4 bases outside the gene matches. Germline lookup yields CDR1 SQVTM and CDR2 ANQGSEA. The CDR3 totals 13 residues. The CDR3 region has the DNA TGCAGCGCTATGGGACAGGGGGATGAAAAACTGTTTTTT. Translated: CSAMGQGDEKLFF.

This sequence joins TRBV18 and TRBJ2-7; 9 positions match TRBD1. V lost 6 bases, J lost 4 bases, and 13 bases stayed unmatched. The V gene's germline CDR1 is KGHSH and CDR2 LQKENI. The CDR3 consists of 16 residues. As DNA, the CDR3 is TGTGCCAGCTCGGTCAGAACGGGACAGGGAAGGTACGAGCAGTACTTC. As protein: CASSVRTGQGRYEQYF.

This chain joins TRBV7-3 and TRBJ1-1, with D possibly matching TRBD1 (5 bases). CDR3 length: 15 residues. The germline V gene has CDR1 SGHTA and CDR2 FQGTGA. V gave up 1 base and J gave up 5 bases, with 14 bases separating them. DNA for the CDR3: TGTGCCAGCAGCTTAAATTCCGGGGCCGGGACTGAAGCTTTCTTT. Translating gives CASSLNSGAGTEAFF. Filled out from reference TRBV7-3 and TRBJ1-1, the complete variable domain reads GAGVSQTPSNKVTEKGKYVELRCDPISGHTALYWYRQSLGQGPEFLIYFQGTGAADDSGLPNDRFFAVRPEGSVSTLKIQRTERGDSAVYLCASSLNSGAGTEAFFGQGTRLTVV.

The V gene is TRBV30, the J gene TRBJ1-6, with TRBD1 as a possible D gene (5 bases). The CDR3 contains 15 residues. The germline V and J ends were trimmed by 5 bases and 9 bases, with 20 bases remaining between them. Germline loops: CDR1 GTSNPN, CDR2 SVGIG (reference sequence). CDR3 in amino acids: CAWAPFDLRGSPLHF. The DNA of the CDR3 is TGTGCCTGGGCCCCCTTTGATTTAAGGGGTTCACCCCTCCACTTT.

The chain is built from TRBV21-1 and TRBJ2-7. TRBV21-1 is annotated as a pseudogene. The CDR3 runs to 13 residues. DNA of the CDR3: TGTGCCAGGGAAGCCGGGACGGAGTACGAGCAGTACTTC. This gives the protein CAREAGTEYEQYF.

This clone has only a few counts. The genes are TRBV19 and TRBJ2-3; 8 positions match TRBD2. CDR1 is LNHDA, CDR2 SQIVND, per germline (reference sequence). V lost 0 bases and J lost 0; bases outside the gene matches: 5. The CDR3 sequence is 17 residues long. The CDR3 protein is CASSIDAGGRSTDTQYF. CDR3 DNA: TGTGCCAGTAGTATAGATGCGGGAGGACGGAGCACAGATACGCAGTATTTT.

The V and J genes are TRBV11-3 and TRBJ2-2; weak D call: TRBD1 (5 bases). Per the germline V gene, CDR1 is SGHNT and CDR2 is YENEEA. The germline V and J ends were trimmed by 5 bases and 1 base, with 8 bases remaining between them. This CDR3 is built from 14 residues. The CDR3 loop reads CASSPDRNTGELFF. The CDR3 DNA sequence: TGTGCCAGCAGCCCCGACAGGAACACCGGGGAGCTGTTTTTT.

This clone was recorded a few times. The chain combines TRBV30 with TRBJ1-2; D possibly corresponds to TRBD1 (6 bases). The V and J ends lost 2 bases and 2 bases respectively, with 9 bases between them. Germline assignment: CDR1 GTSNPN and CDR2 SVGIG (reference sequence). The CDR3 covers 13 residues. CDR3 nucleotides: TGTGCCTGGAGTCAGGGGAGGAACTATGGCTACACCTTC. Translated, it gives CAWSQGRNYGYTF.

The V and J genes are TRBV15 and TRBJ1-4; possible D gene TRBD1, 6 bases. Germline CDR1 is LNHNV and CDR2 is YYDKDF (reference sequence). Trimming shortened V by 0 bases and J by 8 bases, and 10 bases separated the two germline ends. The CDR3 has 14 residues. DNA of the CDR3: TGTGCCACCAGCAGAGATTACAGGGAGGAAAAACTGTTTTTT. Translated, it gives CATSRDYREEKLFF.

This chain joins TRBV5-6 and TRBJ1-3; tentatively, D is TRBD1 (5 bases). Germline V gives CDR1 SGHDT, CDR2 YYEEEE. V lost 4 bases to trimming and J lost 6 bases, with 17 bases between them. The CDR3 totals 15 residues. CDR3 region: CASSPRAAGENTIYF. CDR3 sequence (DNA): TGTGCCAGCAGCCCCCGGGCAGCGGGGGAAAACACCATATATTTT.

The J gene is TRBJ1-4, the V gene TRBV5-4; no clear D gene. In germline, CDR1 is SGHNT, CDR2 YYREEE (reference sequence). Trimming stripped 4 bases from V and 6 bases from J, with 7 bases between. CDR3 length equals 12 residues. This CDR3 is CASSAWDEKLFF. CDR3 DNA sequence: TGTGCCAGCAGCGCGTGGGATGAAAAACTGTTTTTT.